This T cell receptor (beta chain) derives from a study of regulatory T cells in long-lasting Graves disease. The overall study: Patients with persistent Graves' disease had over 5 years of antithyroid drugs and persistent TSH receptor antibodies.

Regarding time point: persistent/refractory GD, antithyroid drugs over 5 years with positive TRAb. PBMC-derived RNA was used for the TCR library. Assembly of TCR beta libraries relied on iRepertoire HTBI primers together with Arm-PCR of CDR3 regions. TCRdb ran MiXCR on the multiplex PCR reads and lists one entry per CDR3 protein. The sample holds roughly 450,000 distinct CDR3 sequences, 22% seen once. This CDR3 spans 14 amino acids. After removal of 3 bases from V and 5 bases from J, the junction contained 5 bases not matched to a gene. The germline V gene has CDR1 SGDLS and CDR2 YYNGEE. This clonotype originated in a female donor with Graves disease. This specimen was peripheral blood mononuclear cells (PBMCs), taken when the disease was refractory, from a patient treated with antithyroid drugs. The rearrangement uses TRBV9 and TRBJ2-1; 7 positions agree with TRBD2. For the CDR3, the DNA is TGTGCCAGCAGCGACGGACTAGTACACAATGAGCAGTTCTTC. Translation: CASSDGLVHNEQFF.